A single sample is the source of the 18 T cell receptor beta chains below, sequenced in a study of blood T cell repertoires in COVID-19. Using immunoSEQ multiplex PCR, the repertoire was profiled, and TCRdb retains in-frame clones only, with some absent. The sample has about 90,000 clones, around 81% seen once. Sequenced material: peripheral blood. The receptors were sampled from a woman in her 70s with active or convalescent COVID-19.

A single count supports this clone. This rearrangement joins TRBV5-1 to TRBJ2-1, with D maybe TRBD2 (5 bases). The V gene lost 6 bases and the J gene lost 4 bases, with 14 bases spanning the gap. The CDR3 totals 14 residues. CDR1 is SGHRS and CDR2 is YFSETQ in the germline V gene. In nucleotides, the CDR3 is TGCGCCAGCATCCTCGGAGGCCCTTACAATGAGCAGTTCTTC. It specifies CASILGGPYNEQFF.

This clone was seen more than once but under ten times. This chain links TRBV19 with TRBJ1-4, with TRBD1 as a possible D gene (6 bases). The length of the CDR3 is 13 residues. In germline, CDR1 is LNHDA, CDR2 SQIVND (reference sequence). The V and J ends lost 9 bases and 8 bases respectively, with 16 bases between them. This chain's CDR3 is CASNRDKAEKLFF. The CDR3 DNA reads as TGTGCCAGCAACCGGGACAAGGCCGAAAAACTGTTTTTT.

This rearrangement joins TRBV5-4 to TRBJ2-7; 8 bases are shared with TRBD1. The CDR3 runs 15 residues. Germline V gives CDR1 SGHNT, CDR2 YYREEE (reference sequence). Losses at the gene ends were 3 bases for V and 1 base for J; bases not matched to a gene: 6. Here the CDR3 reads CASSSRGQDSYEQYF. In nucleotides, the CDR3 is TGTGCCAGCAGCTCCCGGGGACAGGATTCCTACGAGCAGTACTTC.

V and J are TRBV25-1 and TRBJ2-7; 9 bases align to TRBD2. The V segment lost 3 bases and the J segment 6 bases; nucleotides outside the gene matches: 6. This CDR3 has 14 amino acids. Germline V gene data show CDR1 as MGHDK and CDR2 as SYGVNS. CDR3 sequence reads: CASSDPAGGFEQYF. The CDR3 DNA sequence: TGTGCCAGCAGTGATCCAGCGGGGGGTTTCGAGCAGTACTTC.

This clone was observed a single time. This chain uses TRBV24-1 with TRBJ2-2; TRBD1 agrees at 10 bases. CDR3 length: 15 residues. Germline V lookup: CDR1 KGHDR, CDR2 SFDVKD. The junction had 6 bases not matched to a gene; V was cut back by 9 bases and J by 3 bases. CDR3 DNA: TGTGCCACCGGCGACAGGGGGCTGGACACCGGGGAGCTGTTTTTT. This sequence encodes CATGDRGLDTGELFF.

The CDR3 DNA follows: TGTGCCAGCAGCAGGACCGGGACAGCAACTGAAGCTTTCTTT. It specifies CASSRTGTATEAFF. The J gene is TRBJ1-1, the V gene TRBV6-5, with TRBD1 identical over 7 bases. Germline CDR1 and CDR2: MNHEY and SVGAGI. The CDR3 loop spans 14 amino acids. The J segment lost 5 bases and the V segment lost 6 bases, leaving 9 bases of the junction unmatched.

The chain links TRBV12-3 or TRBV12-4 to TRBJ1-2, with 8 bases aligning to TRBD1. The CDR3 consists of 13 residues. V lost 5 bases, J lost 8 bases, and 7 bases stayed unmatched. The CDR3 here is CASSRQGIGGYTF. For the CDR3, the DNA is TGTGCCAGCAGTAGACAGGGGATAGGGGGCTACACCTTC.

The chain carries TRBV15 and TRBJ2-3, with a possible D match to TRBD2 (6 bases). Germline loops: CDR1 LNHNV, CDR2 YYDKDF (reference sequence). This CDR3 contains 18 residues. Trimming stripped 0 bases from V and 4 bases from J, with 20 bases between. This chain's CDR3 is CATSRESAGSPGADTQYF. In DNA form, the CDR3 reads TGTGCCACCAGCAGAGAGTCCGCGGGGAGCCCCGGGGCAGATACGCAGTATTTT.

In DNA, the CDR3 is TGTGCCAGCAGCTTGGACAGAGCCGAGCAGTACTTC. As protein: CASSLDRAEQYF. The genes are TRBV5-8 and TRBJ2-7; D unclear. V was pared by 0 bases and J by 6 bases, with 7 bases between. Germline lookup yields CDR1 SGHTS and CDR2 YDEGEE. The CDR3 runs to 12 residues.

This rearrangement joins TRBV15 to TRBJ1-2, with TRBD1 identical over 7 bases. CDR1 is LNHNV and CDR2 is YYDKDF in the germline V gene (reference sequence). Losses at the gene ends were 5 bases for V and 8 bases for J; bases not matched to a gene: 8. This CDR3 is built from 13 residues. The CDR3 loop reads CATSARQGGGYTF. As DNA, the CDR3 is TGTGCCACCAGCGCTAGACAGGGCGGCGGCTACACCTTC.

In regard to this clone: One junction end disagrees with the germline gene, perhaps due to a read error. This chain connects TRBV4-3 to TRBJ1-4, with TRBD1 matching over 9 bases. Germline lookup yields CDR1 LGHNA and CDR2 YSLEER. This CDR3 is 14 amino acids long. The CDR3 sequence: CASSQDWTGERLFF. The CDR3 DNA reads TGCGCCAGCAGCCAAGATTGGACAGGGGAAAGACTGTTTTTT.

The genes are TRBV9 and TRBJ1-1, with 7 bases identical to TRBD1. The CDR3 runs to 14 residues. Germline CDR1 reads SGDLS; CDR2 reads YYNGEE. Trimming at V came to 3 bases and at J to 12 bases, leaving 14 bases not matched to a gene. CDR3: CASSALTGTALPFF. In nucleotides, the CDR3 is TGTGCCAGCAGCGCCCTGACCGGGACAGCTCTCCCTTTCTTT.

CDR3: CASSLVGAGDQETQYF. CDR3 DNA sequence: TGTGCCAGCAGTTTAGTCGGAGCGGGGGACCAAGAGACCCAGTACTTC. The chain links TRBV28 to TRBJ2-5; 8 bases agree with TRBD2. Germline loops: CDR1 MDHEN, CDR2 SYDVKM. The CDR3 consists of 16 residues. With V trimmed by 2 bases and J by 0 bases, 5 bases remained unmatched.

In this sample, this clone turned up once. This chain links TRBV2 with TRBJ1-2; the D gene is possibly TRBD1 (6 bases). The CDR3 covers 14 residues. Germline-derived CDR1 and CDR2 are SNHLY and FYNNEI. Trimming removed 3 bases from V and 4 bases from J, with 12 bases in between. CDR3 amino acids: CASSDLGASYGYTF. The CDR3 DNA reads as TGTGCCAGCAGTGATTTGGGGGCCAGCTATGGCTACACCTTC. Filled out from reference TRBV2 and TRBJ1-2, the complete variable domain reads EPEVTQTPSHQVTQMGQEVILRCVPISNHLYFYWYRQILGQKVEFLVSFYNNEISEKSEIFDDQFSVERPDGSNFTLKIRSTKLEDSAMYFCASSDLGASYGYTFGSGTRLTVV.

V usage is TRBV10-2 and J usage is TRBJ1-2; possibly TRBD1 for D (5 bases). The CDR3 contains 11 residues. The germline gives CDR1 WSHSY, CDR2 SAAADI. The V end lost 5 bases, the J end lost 7 bases, and 8 bases lay between the germline ends. The CDR3 protein is CASSSQGGYTF. The CDR3 DNA reads TGCGCCAGCAGTTCCCAGGGTGGCTACACCTTC.

The chain combines TRBV15 with TRBJ1-2, with D hard to call. The CDR3 length is 16 residues. Germline values: CDR1 LNHNV, CDR2 YYDKDF (reference sequence). Trimming took off 0 bases at V and 7 bases at J, with 18 bases between the two ends. CDR3 coding DNA: TGTGCCACCAGCAGAGAACTCAGCGAGCTTACGATTGGCTACACCTTC. Translation: CATSRELSELTIGYTF.

The chain is built from TRBV11-3 and TRBJ2-3; 10 bases line up with TRBD1. Germline V gives CDR1 SGHNT, CDR2 YENEEA. CDR3 size: 17 residues. V shed 5 bases and J 0 bases; nucleotides not matched to a gene: 8. Here the CDR3 reads CASSPHQGQGSTDTQYF. The CDR3 nucleotides are TGTGCCAGCAGCCCCCACCAGGGACAGGGGAGCACAGATACGCAGTATTTT. Together with reference TRBV11-3 and TRBJ2-3, the CDR3 gives the full variable domain: EAGVVQSPRYKIIEKKQPVAFWCNPISGHNTLYWYLQNLGQGPELLIRYENEEAVDDSQLPKDRFSAERLKGVDSTLKIQPAELGDSAVYLCASSPHQGQGSTDTQYFGPGTRLTVL.

The rearrangement links TRBV20-1 to TRBJ2-1, with D unresolved. Looked up from germline, CDR1 is DFQATT and CDR2 is SNEGSKA (reference sequence). The CDR3 length is 12 residues. The ends were cut back, 3 bases at V and 12 bases at J, with 15 bases in the middle. The CDR3 is CSASNTDVWQFF. The CDR3, as DNA: TGCAGTGCTAGTAATACAGACGTGTGGCAGTTCTTC.